These T cell receptor beta chains were read from a single sample in a study of identical twins. MiXCR, applied by TCRdb to the 5' RACE reads, yields one record per CDR3 protein. The table shows some 900,000 distinct CDR3 sequences, with 12% occurring only once. This same sample was also taken into another study, of yellow fever vaccine responses in identical twins.

Input material: PBMCs. These receptors were taken from a woman younger than 35 in good health. The CDR3 runs from the conserved cysteine through the conserved F or W. A D gene is named only where the DNA matches it firmly. The listing skips clone size in some rows; elsewhere it reads once, few, many or a size class.

abundance	d_gene	v_gene	j_gene	CDR3nt	CDR3aa
-	-	TRBV29-1	TRBJ2-1	TGCAGCGTTGAAGATCCTGGTGGGAAGGAGCAGTTCTTC	CSVEDPGGKEQFF
many	TRBD1	TRBV6-6	TRBJ1-6	TGTGCCAGCAGGCGGGACAGCAATTCACCCCTCCACTTT	CASRRDSNSPLHF
-	TRBD2	TRBV12-3/TRBV12-4	TRBJ2-3	TGTGCCAGCAGCCTACCGGGACTAGGTGCAGATACGCAGTATTTT	CASSLPGLGADTQYF
-	TRBD2	TRBV4-1	TRBJ2-7	TGCGCCAGCAGCCAAGATTCTACTAGCGGTTACGAGCAGTACTTC	CASSQDSTSGYEQYF
-	-	TRBV20-1	TRBJ2-1	TGCAGTGCTAGAGATAGCGGAGGGTCTATCTATGAGCAGTTCTTC	CSARDSGGSIYEQFF
-	-	TRBV27	TRBJ1-2	TGTGCCAGCAGTGTGAACTCGGCTAACTATGGCTACACCTTC	CASSVNSANYGYTF
few	-	TRBV19	TRBJ2-4	TGTGCCAGTAGTATCGGCCTGAGCAGCAACATTCAGTACTTC	CASSIGLSSNIQYF
many	-	TRBV25-1	TRBJ2-3	TGTGCCACCCGGGGGACGGAGCCTACAGATACGCAGTATTTT	CATRGTEPTDTQYF
few	TRBD2	TRBV5-1	TRBJ2-1	TGCGCCAGCAGTCCGGGAGGGGTGAGCTCCTACAATGAGCAGTTCTTC	CASSPGGVSSYNEQFF
-	-	TRBV29-1	TRBJ2-5	TGCAGCGTAATTGCGGACCAAGAGACCCAGTACTTC	CSVIADQETQYF
many	-	TRBV6-5	TRBJ2-1	TGTGCCAGCAGTTACAGGGGACCTCGAAATGAGCAGTTCTTC	CASSYRGPRNEQFF
-	-	TRBV6-1	TRBJ2-1	TGTGCCAGCAGTGATGGTGGCTACAATGAGCAGTTCTTC	CASSDGGYNEQFF
few	TRBD2	TRBV6-4	TRBJ2-3	TGTGCCAGCAGTGACTCCGTCGGGGGGGCAGATACGCAGTATTTT	CASSDSVGGADTQYF
few	-	TRBV9	TRBJ2-4	TGTGCCAGCAGCCAAGGGACAACGGGGAAAAACATTCAGTACTTC	CASSQGTTGKNIQYF
few	TRBD2	TRBV4-1	TRBJ2-3	TGCGCCAGCAGCCAACTGGGACTAGCGGGCCCGACAGATACGCAGTATTTT	CASSQLGLAGPTDTQYF
-	TRBD1	TRBV4-2	TRBJ1-5	TGTGCCAGCAGCCAAGACGACAGGGGAAACAATCAGCCCCAGCATTTT	CASSQDDRGNNQPQHF
few	TRBD1	TRBV4-1	TRBJ2-7	TGCGCCAGCAGCCAAGCCGACAGGGCCTACGAGCAGTACTTC	CASSQADRAYEQYF
-	-	TRBV19	TRBJ2-2	TGTGCCAGTACCTCGCGCGGCAACACCGGGGAGCTGTTTTTT	CASTSRGNTGELFF
many	-	TRBV10-3	TRBJ1-1	TGTGCCATCAGTGAAAGGTCTGGGGGCACTGAAGCTTTCTTT	CAISERSGGTEAFF
few	-	TRBV12-3/TRBV12-4	TRBJ1-2	TGTGCCAGCAGTTTCGACGGACCCTCAACTAATGGCTACACCTTC	CASSFDGPSTNGYTF
few	-	TRBV24-1	TRBJ2-3	TGTGCCACCAGTGATGCCCCCGGACTGGCAGGGGTTGGCACAGATACGCAGTATTTT	CATSDAPGLAGVGTDTQYF